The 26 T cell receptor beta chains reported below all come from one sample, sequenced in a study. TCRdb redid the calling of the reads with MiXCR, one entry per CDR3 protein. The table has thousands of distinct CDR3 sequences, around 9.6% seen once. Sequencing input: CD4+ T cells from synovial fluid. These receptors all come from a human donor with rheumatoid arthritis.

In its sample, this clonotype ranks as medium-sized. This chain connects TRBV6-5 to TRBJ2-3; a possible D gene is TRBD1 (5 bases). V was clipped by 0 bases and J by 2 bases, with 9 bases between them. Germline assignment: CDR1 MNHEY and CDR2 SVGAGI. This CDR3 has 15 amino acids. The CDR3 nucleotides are TGTGCCAGCAGTTACTCCCAGGGTACCACAGATACGCAGTATTTT. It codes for CASSYSQGTTDTQYF.

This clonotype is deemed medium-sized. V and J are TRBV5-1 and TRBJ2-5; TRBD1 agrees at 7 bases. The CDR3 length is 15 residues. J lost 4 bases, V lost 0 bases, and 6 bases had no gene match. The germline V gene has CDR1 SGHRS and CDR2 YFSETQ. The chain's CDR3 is CASSLGRTGPETQYF. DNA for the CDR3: TGCGCCAGCAGCTTGGGCCGGACAGGCCCAGAGACCCAGTACTTC.

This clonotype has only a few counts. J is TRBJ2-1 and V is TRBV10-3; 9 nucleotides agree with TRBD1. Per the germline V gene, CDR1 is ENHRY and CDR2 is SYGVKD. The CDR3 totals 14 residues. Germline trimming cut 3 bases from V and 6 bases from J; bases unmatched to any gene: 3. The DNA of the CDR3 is TGTGCCATCAGTGATAGGGGACAGGGCAATGAGCAGTTCTTC. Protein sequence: CAISDRGQGNEQFF.

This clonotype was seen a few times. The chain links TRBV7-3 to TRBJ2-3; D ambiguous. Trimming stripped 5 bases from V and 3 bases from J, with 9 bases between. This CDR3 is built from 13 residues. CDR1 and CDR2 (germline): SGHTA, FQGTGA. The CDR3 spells CASSRSETDTQYF. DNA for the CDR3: TGTGCCAGCAGCCGCTCGGAAACAGATACGCAGTATTTT.

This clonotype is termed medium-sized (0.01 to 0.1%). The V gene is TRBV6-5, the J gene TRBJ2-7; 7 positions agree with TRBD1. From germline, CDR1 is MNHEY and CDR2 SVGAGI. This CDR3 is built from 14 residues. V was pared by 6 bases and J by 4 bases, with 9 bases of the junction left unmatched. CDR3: CASSPGTDAYEQYF. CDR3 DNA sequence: TGTGCCAGCAGCCCCGGGACAGATGCTTACGAGCAGTACTTC.

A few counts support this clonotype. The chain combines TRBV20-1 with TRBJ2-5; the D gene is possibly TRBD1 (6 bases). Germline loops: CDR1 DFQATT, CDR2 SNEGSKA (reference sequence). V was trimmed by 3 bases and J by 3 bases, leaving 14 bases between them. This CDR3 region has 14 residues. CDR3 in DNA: TGCAGTGCTAGGGCCGGGACATTAGAAGAGACCCAGTACTTC. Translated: CSARAGTLEETQYF.

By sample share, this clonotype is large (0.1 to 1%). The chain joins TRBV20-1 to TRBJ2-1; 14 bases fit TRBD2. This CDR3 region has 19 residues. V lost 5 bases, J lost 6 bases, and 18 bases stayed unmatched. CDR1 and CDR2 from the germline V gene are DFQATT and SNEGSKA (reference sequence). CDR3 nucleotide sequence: TGCAGTGCTCTCCTAACCGGGACTAGCGGGAGAGGGGCCCCCAATGAGCAGTTCTTC. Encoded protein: CSALLTGTSGRGAPNEQFF.

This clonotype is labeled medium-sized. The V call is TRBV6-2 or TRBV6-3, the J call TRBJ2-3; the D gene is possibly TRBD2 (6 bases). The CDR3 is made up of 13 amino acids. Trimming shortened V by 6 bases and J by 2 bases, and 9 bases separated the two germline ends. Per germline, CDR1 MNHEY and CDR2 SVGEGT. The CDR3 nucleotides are TGTGCCAGCAGGCGGGACGACACAGATACGCAGTATTTT. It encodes CASRRDDTDTQYF.

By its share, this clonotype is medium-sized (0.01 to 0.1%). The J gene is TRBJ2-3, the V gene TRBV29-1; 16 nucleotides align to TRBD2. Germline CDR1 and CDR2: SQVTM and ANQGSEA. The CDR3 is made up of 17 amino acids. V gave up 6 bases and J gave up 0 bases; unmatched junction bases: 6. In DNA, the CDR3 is TGCAGCGTCCCGGGACTAGCGGGAGGGTCTAGCACAGATACGCAGTATTTT. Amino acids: CSVPGLAGGSSTDTQYF.

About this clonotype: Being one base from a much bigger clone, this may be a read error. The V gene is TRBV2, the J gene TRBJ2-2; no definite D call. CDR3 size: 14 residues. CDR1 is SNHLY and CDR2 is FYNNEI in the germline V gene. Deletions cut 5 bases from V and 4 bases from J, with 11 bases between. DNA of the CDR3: TGTGCCAGCAGTAAACGACTCAGCACCGGGGAGCTGTTTTTT. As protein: CASSKRLSTGELFF.

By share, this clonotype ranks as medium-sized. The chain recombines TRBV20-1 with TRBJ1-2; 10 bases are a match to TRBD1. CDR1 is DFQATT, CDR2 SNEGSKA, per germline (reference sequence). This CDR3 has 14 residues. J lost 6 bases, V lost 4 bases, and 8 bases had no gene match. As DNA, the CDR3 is TGCAGTGCTACGAGATTAGGGACAGGGGATGGCTACACCTTC. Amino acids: CSATRLGTGDGYTF.

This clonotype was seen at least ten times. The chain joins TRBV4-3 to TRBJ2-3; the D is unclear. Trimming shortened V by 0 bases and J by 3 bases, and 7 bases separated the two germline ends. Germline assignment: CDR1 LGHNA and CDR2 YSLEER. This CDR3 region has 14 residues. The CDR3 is CASSQESVTDTQYF. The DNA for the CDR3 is TGCGCCAGCAGCCAAGAATCGGTAACAGATACGCAGTATTTT.

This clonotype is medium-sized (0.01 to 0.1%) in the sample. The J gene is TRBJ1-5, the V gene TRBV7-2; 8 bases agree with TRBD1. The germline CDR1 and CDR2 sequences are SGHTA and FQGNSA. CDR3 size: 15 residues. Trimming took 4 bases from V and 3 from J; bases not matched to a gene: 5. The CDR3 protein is CASSSTRGPNQPQHF. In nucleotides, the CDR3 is TGTGCCAGCAGCTCCACCAGGGGGCCCAATCAGCCCCAGCATTTT.

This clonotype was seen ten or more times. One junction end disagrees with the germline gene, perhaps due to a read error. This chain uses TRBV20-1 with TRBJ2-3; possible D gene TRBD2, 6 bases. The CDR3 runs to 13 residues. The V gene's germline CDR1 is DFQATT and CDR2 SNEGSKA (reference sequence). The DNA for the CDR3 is TGCAGTGCAGTGGGGGAGGACACACATACGCAGTATTTT. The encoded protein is CSAVGEDTHTQYF.

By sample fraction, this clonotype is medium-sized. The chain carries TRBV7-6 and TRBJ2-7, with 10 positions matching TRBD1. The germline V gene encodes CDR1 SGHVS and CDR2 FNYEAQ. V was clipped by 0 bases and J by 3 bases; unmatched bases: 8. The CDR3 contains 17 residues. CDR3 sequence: CASSLALSDRGGYEQYF. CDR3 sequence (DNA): TGTGCCAGCAGCTTAGCACTCTCGGACAGGGGGGGCTACGAGCAGTACTTC.

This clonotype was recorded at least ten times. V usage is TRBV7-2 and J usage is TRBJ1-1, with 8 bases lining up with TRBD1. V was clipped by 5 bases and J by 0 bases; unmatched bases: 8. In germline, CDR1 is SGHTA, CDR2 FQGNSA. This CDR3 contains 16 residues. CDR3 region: CASSTGTGSMNTEAFF. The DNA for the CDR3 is TGTGCCAGCAGCACCGGGACAGGTAGTATGAACACTGAAGCTTTCTTT.

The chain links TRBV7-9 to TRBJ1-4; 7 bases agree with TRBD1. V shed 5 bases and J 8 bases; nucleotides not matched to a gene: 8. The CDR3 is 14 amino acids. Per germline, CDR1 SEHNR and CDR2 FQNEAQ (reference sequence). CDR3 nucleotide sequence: TGTGCCAGCAGCCCCGGAGGGACAGACGAAAAACTGTTTTTT. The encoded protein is CASSPGGTDEKLFF.

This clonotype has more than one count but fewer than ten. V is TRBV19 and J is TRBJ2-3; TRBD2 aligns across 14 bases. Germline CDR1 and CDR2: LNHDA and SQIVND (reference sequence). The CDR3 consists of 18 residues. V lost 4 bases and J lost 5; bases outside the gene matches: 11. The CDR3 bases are TGTGCCAGTAGTAGGATTGGGACTAGCGGGAGATTAGGAGATACGCAGTATTTT. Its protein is CASSRIGTSGRLGDTQYF.

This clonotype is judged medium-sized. The DNA for the CDR3 is TGCAGTGCCCTCACTCGCGGGAGGTCGGGCGAGCAGTACTTC. Its translation is CSALTRGRSGEQYF. The chain joins TRBV20-1 to TRBJ2-7; TRBD2 matches 8 bases. The trim removed 6 bases at V and 6 bases at J, leaving 13 bases unmatched. CDR1 and CDR2 (germline): DFQATT, SNEGSKA (reference sequence). The CDR3 sequence is 14 residues long.

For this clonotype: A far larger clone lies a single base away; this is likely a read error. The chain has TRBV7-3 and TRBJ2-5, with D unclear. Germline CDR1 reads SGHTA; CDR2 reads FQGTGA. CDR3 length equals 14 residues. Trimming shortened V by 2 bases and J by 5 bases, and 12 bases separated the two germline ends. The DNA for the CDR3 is TGTGCCAGCAGCTTAGCCCCAGCCAGCGAGACCCAGTACTTC. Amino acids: CASSLAPASETQYF. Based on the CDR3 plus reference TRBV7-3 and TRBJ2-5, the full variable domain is GAGVSQTPSNKVTEKGKYVELRCDPISGHTALYWYRQSLGQGPEFLIYFQGTGAADDSGLPNDRFFAVRPEGSVSTLKIQRTERGDSAVYLCASSLAPASETQYFGPGTRLLVL.

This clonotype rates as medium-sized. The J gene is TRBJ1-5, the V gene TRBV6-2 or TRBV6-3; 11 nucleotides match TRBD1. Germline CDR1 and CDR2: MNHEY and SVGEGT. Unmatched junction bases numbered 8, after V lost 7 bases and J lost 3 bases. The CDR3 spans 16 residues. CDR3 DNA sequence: TGTGCCAGCAACTCGCCGGGACAGGGGGTCAATCAGCCCCAGCATTTT. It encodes CASNSPGQGVNQPQHF.

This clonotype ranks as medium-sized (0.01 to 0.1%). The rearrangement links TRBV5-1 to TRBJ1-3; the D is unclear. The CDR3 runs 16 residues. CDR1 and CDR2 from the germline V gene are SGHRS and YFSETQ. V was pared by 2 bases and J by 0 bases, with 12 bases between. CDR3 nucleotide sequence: TGCGCCAGCAGCTTCAGCCAGTTCAGCTCTGGAAACACCATATATTTT. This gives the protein CASSFSQFSSGNTIYF.

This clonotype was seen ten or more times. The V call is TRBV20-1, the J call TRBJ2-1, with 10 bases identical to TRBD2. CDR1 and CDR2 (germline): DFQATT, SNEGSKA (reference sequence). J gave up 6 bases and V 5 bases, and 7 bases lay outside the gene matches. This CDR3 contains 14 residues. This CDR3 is CSAARLAGTNEQFF. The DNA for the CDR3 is TGCAGTGCTGCTAGACTAGCGGGTACCAATGAGCAGTTCTTC.

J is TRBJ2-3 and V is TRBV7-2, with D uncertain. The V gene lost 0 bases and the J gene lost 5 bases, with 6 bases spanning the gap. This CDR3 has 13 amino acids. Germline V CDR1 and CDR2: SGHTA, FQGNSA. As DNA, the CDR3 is TGTGCCAGCAGCTTAGCCCCAGTAGATACGCAGTATTTT. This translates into CASSLAPVDTQYF.

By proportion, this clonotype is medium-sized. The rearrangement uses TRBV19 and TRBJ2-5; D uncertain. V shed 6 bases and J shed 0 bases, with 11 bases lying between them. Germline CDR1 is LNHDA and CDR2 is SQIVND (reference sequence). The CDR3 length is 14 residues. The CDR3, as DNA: TGTGCCAGTAGCAACGTCCTGTACCAAGAGACCCAGTACTTC. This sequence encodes CASSNVLYQETQYF.

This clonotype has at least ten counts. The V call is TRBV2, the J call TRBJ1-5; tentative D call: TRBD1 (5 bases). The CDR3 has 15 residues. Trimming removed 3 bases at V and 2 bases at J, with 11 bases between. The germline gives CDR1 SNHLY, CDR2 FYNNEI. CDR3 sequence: CASSDSSGRNQPQHF. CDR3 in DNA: TGTGCCAGCAGTGATTCTTCGGGGCGCAATCAGCCCCAGCATTTT.